This entry lists 28 T cell receptor beta chains sequenced from one sample in a study of cytomegalovirus exposure and HLA in healthy donors. Researchers ran the PCR with 60 Vbeta and 13 Jbeta primers. Generated by immunoSEQ multiplex PCR, the TCRdb table keeps only in-frame clones and is missing some. The sample records tens of thousands of clones, approximately 75% being singletons. The sequencing input was PBMCs. All receptors derive from a woman aged 40 to 55 in good health and CMV-seropositive.

The gene calls are TRBV13 and TRBJ2-3; 12 bases match TRBD2. The germline CDR1 and CDR2 sequences are PRHDT and FYEKMQ (reference sequence). The CDR3 totals 15 residues. V gave up 2 bases and J gave up 5 bases; unmatched junction bases: 2. The DNA for the CDR3 is TGTGCCAGCAGCTTATCTAGCGGGGGGGTAGATACGCAGTATTTT. Translation: CASSLSSGGVDTQYF.

CDR3 DNA: TGTGCCAGCAGCTCCAGACAGGGGGCGAACTATGGCTACACCTTC. Its protein is CASSSRQGANYGYTF. The chain carries TRBV7-8 and TRBJ1-2; 10 nucleotides match TRBD1. Germline values: CDR1 SGHVS, CDR2 FQNEAQ. CDR3 length: 15 amino acids. V was clipped by 4 bases and J by 2 bases; unmatched bases: 4.

The chain couples TRBV5-4 to TRBJ1-1, with 8 bases matching TRBD1. V lost 4 bases to trimming and J lost 0 bases; unmatched junction nucleotides: 8. The CDR3 has 16 amino acids. The germline V gene has CDR1 SGHNT and CDR2 YYREEE (reference sequence). CDR3 nucleotide sequence: TGTGCCAGCAGCGGTGGACAGGGACGCATGAACACTGAAGCTTTCTTT. This encodes CASSGGQGRMNTEAFF.

CDR3 protein: CSVELRGNHDEQYF. The CDR3 DNA is TGCAGCGTTGAACTCCGAGGGAACCATGACGAGCAGTACTTC. The chain has TRBV29-1 and TRBJ2-7, with a tentative D call TRBD2 (5 bases). The V gene lost 2 bases and the J gene lost 5 bases, with 16 bases spanning the gap. Germline CDR1 SQVTM, CDR2 ANQGSEA. There are 14 residues in the CDR3.

The rearrangement joins TRBV27 to TRBJ1-1; 7 nucleotides line up with TRBD1. Germline V lookup: CDR1 MNHEY, CDR2 SMNVEV (reference sequence). The CDR3 has 14 residues. Trimming at V came to 7 bases and at J to 7 bases, leaving 12 bases not matched to a gene. The CDR3 DNA sequence: TGTGCCAGCAATCTACAGGGGCCGAGGGGTGAAGCTTTCTTT. Its protein product is CASNLQGPRGEAFF.

This clone came up a few times. V gene TRBV27 combines with J gene TRBJ2-5, with 7 bases identical to TRBD1. The ends lost 3 bases at V and 2 bases at J; junction bases unmatched: 6. CDR1 is MNHEY, CDR2 SMNVEV, per germline (reference sequence). This CDR3 is built from 15 residues. The CDR3 DNA reads TGTGCCAGCAGTTTTTATGGACAGGTTCAAGAGACCCAGTACTTC. Translated, it gives CASSFYGQVQETQYF.

This clone was seen only a few times. The V gene is TRBV7-8, the J gene TRBJ1-6; tentative D call: TRBD1 (5 bases). This CDR3 is built from 15 residues. Trimming shortened V by 0 bases and J by 8 bases, and 11 bases separated the two germline ends. Germline values: CDR1 SGHVS, CDR2 FQNEAQ. The DNA of the CDR3 is TGTGCCAGCAGCTTAGCCCAGGGTTTCGATTCACCCCTCCACTTT. This translates into CASSLAQGFDSPLHF. Looking up the rest from reference TRBV7-8 and TRBJ1-6 gives the full variable domain: GAGVSQSPRYKVAKRGQDVALRCDPISGHVSLFWYQQALGQGPEFLTYFQNEAQLDKSGLPSDRFFAERPEGSVSTLKIQRTQQEDSAVYLCASSLAQGFDSPLHFGNGTRLTVT.

This clone was recorded a few times. CDR3 sequence reads: CASSLRGPETQYF. In DNA form, the CDR3 reads TGTGCCAGCAGCTTAAGGGGGCCGGAGACCCAGTACTTC. J is TRBJ2-5 and V is TRBV7-2; 7 positions match TRBD1. The germline gives CDR1 SGHTA, CDR2 FQGNSA. The CDR3 consists of 13 residues. V dropped 2 bases and J dropped 5; count of bases not matched to a gene: 2.

This clone has more than one count but fewer than ten. The chain recombines TRBV29-1 with TRBJ1-2; D gene uncertain. CDR1 and CDR2 (germline): SQVTM, ANQGSEA. This CDR3 contains 10 residues. Trimming took off 4 bases at V and 8 bases at J, with 8 bases between the two ends. The CDR3 protein is CSVGSRGYTF. The CDR3 nucleotides are TGCAGCGTTGGGTCGAGGGGCTACACCTTC. Based on the CDR3 plus reference TRBV29-1 and TRBJ1-2, the full variable domain is SAVISQKPSRDICQRGTSLTIQCQVDSQVTMMFWYRQQPGQSLTLIATANQGSEATYESGFVIDKFPISRPNLTFSTLTVSNMSPEDSSIYLCSVGSRGYTFGSGTRLTVV.

This clone was picked up a small number of times. This rearrangement joins TRBV5-1 to TRBJ2-5, with 11 bases matching TRBD2. CDR1 and CDR2 (germline): SGHRS, YFSETQ. V was clipped by 2 bases and J by 5 bases; unmatched bases: 8. The CDR3 totals 16 residues. The CDR3 reads CASSFGIAGGHETQYF. CDR3 in DNA: TGCGCCAGCAGCTTTGGTATAGCGGGGGGGCACGAGACCCAGTACTTC.

J is TRBJ2-7 and V is TRBV7-8; D might be TRBD1 (5 bases). Germline assignment: CDR1 SGHVS and CDR2 FQNEAQ. CDR3 size: 14 residues. V was pared by 6 bases and J by 3 bases, with 15 bases between. The CDR3 spells CASRPFQGNYEQYF. CDR3 DNA sequence: TGTGCCAGCAGACCTTTTCAGGGAAACTACGAGCAGTACTTC. The complete variable domain, with remaining parts taken from reference TRBV7-8 and TRBJ2-7, reads GAGVSQSPRYKVAKRGQDVALRCDPISGHVSLFWYQQALGQGPEFLTYFQNEAQLDKSGLPSDRFFAERPEGSVSTLKIQRTQQEDSAVYLCASRPFQGNYEQYFGPGTRLTVT.

The gene calls are TRBV2 and TRBJ1-2, with TRBD1 as a possible D gene (6 bases). This CDR3 has 13 residues. The germline V gene encodes CDR1 SNHLY and CDR2 FYNNEI. Trimming shortened V by 7 bases and J by 7 bases, and 16 bases separated the two germline ends. The chain's CDR3 is CASKDSFLSGYTF. The CDR3 DNA is TGTGCCAGCAAGGACAGTTTTTTAAGTGGCTACACCTTC.

The chain employs TRBV5-6 and TRBJ1-1; TRBD1 matches 8 bases. This CDR3 is 14 amino acids long. Germline loops: CDR1 SGHDT, CDR2 YYEEEE. The junction had 0 bases not matched to a gene; V was cut back by 1 base and J by 1 base. The CDR3 nucleotides read TGTGCCAGCAGCTTGACAGGGGGGAACACTGAAGCTTTCTTT. As protein: CASSLTGGNTEAFF.

This clone was recorded only once. The chain has TRBV6-5 and TRBJ1-2, with D possibly TRBD1 on 5 matching bases. CDR3 length: 14 residues. The germline V gene has CDR1 MNHEY and CDR2 SVGAGI. The ends were cut back, 0 bases at V and 8 bases at J, with 13 bases in the middle. CDR3 DNA sequence: TGTGCCAGCAGTTACTCGGGGGGTGGCACCGGCTACACCTTC. It is translated as CASSYSGGGTGYTF.

The rearrangement links TRBV11-3 to TRBJ2-5; the D gene is possibly TRBD1 (6 bases). Trimming pared 7 bases from V and 0 bases from J, leaving 12 bases between. CDR3 length: 14 residues. CDR1 SGHNT and CDR2 YENEEA come from the germline V gene. The CDR3 coding sequence is TGTGCCAGCACCAAAGACAGGTACCAAGAGACCCAGTACTTC. Encoded protein: CASTKDRYQETQYF.

This sequence joins TRBV9 and TRBJ2-3; the match to TRBD1 covers 9 bases. Germline lookup yields CDR1 SGDLS and CDR2 YYNGEE. This CDR3 comprises 14 residues. With V trimmed by 5 bases and J by 2 bases, 3 bases remained unmatched. The CDR3 bases are TGTGCCAGCAGTCGGGACAGGGACACAGATACGCAGTATTTT. It translates to CASSRDRDTDTQYF.

The CDR3: CASNAGGISTDTQYF. The CDR3 DNA follows: TGCGCCAGCAATGCGGGAGGGATCAGCACAGATACGCAGTATTTT. This chain links TRBV5-1 with TRBJ2-3; 9 bases agree with TRBD2. In germline, CDR1 is SGHRS, CDR2 YFSETQ. V was clipped by 6 bases and J by 0 bases; unmatched bases: 5. The CDR3 consists of 15 residues.

This chain connects TRBV7-3 to TRBJ2-3; 9 bases align to TRBD2. Germline-derived CDR1 and CDR2 are SGHTA and FQGTGA. V dropped 2 bases and J dropped 1; count of bases not matched to a gene: 4. The CDR3 covers 16 residues. This CDR3 is CASSLGASGGTDTQYF. The CDR3 DNA sequence: TGTGCCAGCAGCTTAGGGGCTAGCGGGGGCACAGATACGCAGTATTTT.

The chain carries TRBV19 and TRBJ1-5, with 9 bases matching TRBD1. V was pared by 3 bases and J by 5 bases, with 8 bases of the junction left unmatched. The CDR3 runs 16 residues. Germline lookup yields CDR1 LNHDA and CDR2 SQIVND (reference sequence). The CDR3 bases are TGTGCCAGTAGTATTTCTCGGGACAGGGTTGATCAGCCCCAGCATTTT. It codes for CASSISRDRVDQPQHF.

The chain employs TRBV6-5 and TRBJ1-2, with 9 bases aligning to TRBD1. V was clipped by 2 bases and J by 6 bases; unmatched bases: 7. The CDR3 sequence is 15 residues long. The germline CDR1 and CDR2 sequences are MNHEY and SVGAGI. The CDR3 DNA reads as TGTGCCAGCAGTTACGTGTCGGGACAGGGAAATGGCTACACCTTC. Amino acids: CASSYVSGQGNGYTF.

V is TRBV9 and J is TRBJ2-3, with D hard to call. Germline V lookup: CDR1 SGDLS, CDR2 YYNGEE. The CDR3 covers 14 residues. The germline V and J ends were trimmed by 3 bases and 5 bases, with 13 bases remaining between them. The CDR3 protein is CASSALLSRDTQYF. The CDR3 nucleotides read TGTGCCAGCAGCGCCCTCCTTTCGCGAGATACGCAGTATTTT.

This clone was observed a single time. V is TRBV11-2 and J is TRBJ2-5; no definite D call. The J call may be mistaken, given a closer DNA end match to TRBJ2-7. Germline assignment: CDR1 SGHAT and CDR2 FQNNGV. The length of the CDR3 is 15 residues. DNA for the CDR3: TGTGCCAGCAGCTCACGAGGTGCTTACCCCTACGAGCAGTACTTC. Residues: CASSSRGAYPYEQYF.

V and J are TRBV4-1 and TRBJ2-1, with D tentatively TRBD1 (6 bases). The CDR3 extends over 14 amino acids. The V gene's germline CDR1 is MGHRA and CDR2 YSYEKL. The V end lost 5 bases, the J end lost 4 bases, and 12 bases lay between the germline ends. The CDR3 DNA reads TGCGCCAGCAGCGATGGACAGTCATACAATGAGCAGTTCTTC. Its translation is CASSDGQSYNEQFF.

The chain has TRBV20-1 and TRBJ2-1; TRBD2 aligns across 7 bases. Trimming at V came to 3 bases and at J to 9 bases, leaving 2 bases not matched to a gene. This CDR3 contains 11 residues. Germline CDR1 and CDR2: DFQATT and SNEGSKA (reference sequence). CDR3 nucleotide sequence: TGCAGTGCTAGCGGGGGGATTGAGCAGTTCTTC. It yields the protein CSASGGIEQFF.

CDR3 sequence: CSVGARTLRNTEAFF. As DNA, the CDR3 is TGCAGCGTAGGGGCCCGGACCCTAAGGAACACTGAAGCTTTCTTT. The chain employs TRBV29-1 and TRBJ1-1; D possibly corresponds to TRBD1 (5 bases). Germline CDR1 SQVTM, CDR2 ANQGSEA. This CDR3 contains 15 residues. Trimming took off 6 bases at V and 1 base at J, with 18 bases between the two ends.

The chain is built from TRBV10-2 and TRBJ2-2, with D possibly being TRBD1 (5 bases). This CDR3 is built from 17 residues. V was pared by 1 base and J by 0 bases, with 12 bases between. The V gene's germline CDR1 is WSHSY and CDR2 SAAADI. The DNA for the CDR3 is TGCGCCAGCAGTGAGTTTAAGGGGCTAGCGAACACCGGGGAGCTGTTTTTT. Its protein product is CASSEFKGLANTGELFF.

This chain uses TRBV27 with TRBJ1-2; TRBD1 aligns across 8 bases. Germline CDR1 MNHEY, CDR2 SMNVEV (reference sequence). V gave up 6 bases and J gave up 4 bases; unmatched junction bases: 7. The CDR3 is 14 residues long. As DNA, the CDR3 is TGTGCCAGCAGCCGGACAGGGCATCTCTATGGCTACACCTTC. It translates to CASSRTGHLYGYTF.

V gene TRBV7-2 combines with J gene TRBJ2-5; 7 bases fit TRBD2. The CDR3 contains 16 residues. CDR1 and CDR2 from the germline V gene are SGHTA and FQGNSA. Trimming removed 2 bases from V and 2 bases from J; junction bases left unmatched: 8. CDR3 loop: CASSLTYQRGQETQYF. The CDR3 DNA follows: TGTGCCAGCAGCTTAACCTATCAGCGGGGACAAGAGACCCAGTACTTC.